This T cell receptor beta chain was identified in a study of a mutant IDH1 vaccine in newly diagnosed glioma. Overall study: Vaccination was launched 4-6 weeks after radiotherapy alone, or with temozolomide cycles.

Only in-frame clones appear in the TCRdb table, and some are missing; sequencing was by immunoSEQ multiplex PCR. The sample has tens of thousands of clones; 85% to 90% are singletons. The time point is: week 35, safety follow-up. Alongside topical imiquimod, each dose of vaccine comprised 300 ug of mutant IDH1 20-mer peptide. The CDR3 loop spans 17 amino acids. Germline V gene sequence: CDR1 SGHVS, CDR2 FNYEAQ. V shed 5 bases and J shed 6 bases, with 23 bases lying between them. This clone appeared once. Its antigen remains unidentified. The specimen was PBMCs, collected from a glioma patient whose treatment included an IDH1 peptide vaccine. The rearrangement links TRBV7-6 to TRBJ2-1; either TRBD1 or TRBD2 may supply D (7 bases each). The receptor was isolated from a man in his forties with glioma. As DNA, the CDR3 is TGTGCCAGCAGCGCCAGGGGGGGGCCACTCCACCCCAATGAGCAGTTCTTC. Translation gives CASSARGGPLHPNEQFF.